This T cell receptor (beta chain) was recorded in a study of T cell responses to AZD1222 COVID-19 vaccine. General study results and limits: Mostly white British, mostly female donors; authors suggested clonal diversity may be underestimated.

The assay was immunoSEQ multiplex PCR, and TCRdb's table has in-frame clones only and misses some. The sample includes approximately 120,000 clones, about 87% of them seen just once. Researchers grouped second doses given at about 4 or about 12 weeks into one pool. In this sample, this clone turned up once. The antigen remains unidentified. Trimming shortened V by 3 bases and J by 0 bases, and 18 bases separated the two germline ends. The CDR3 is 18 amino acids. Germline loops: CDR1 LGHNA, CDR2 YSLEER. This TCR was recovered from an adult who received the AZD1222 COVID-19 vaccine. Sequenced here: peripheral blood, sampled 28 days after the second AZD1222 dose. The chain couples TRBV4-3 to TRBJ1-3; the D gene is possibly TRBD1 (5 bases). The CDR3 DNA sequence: TGCGCCAGCAGCCACTCACCGCCGGGGGAAAGCTCTGGAAACACCATATATTTT. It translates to CASSHSPPGESSGNTIYF.